This is a list of T cell receptor beta chains from one sample in a study of shared clonotypes between healthy human individuals. Profiled with immunoSEQ multiplex PCR; TCRdb holds only in-frame clones, not every one. This sample has 2,500,000 or so clones, with more than 90% found just once. Sequenced sample: naive CD4+ T cells sorted from blood. The receptors stem from a man aged 18 to 29 in good health. The CDR3 runs from the conserved cysteine through the conserved F or W. The D gene is left open where the match is weak. Not all rows give a size; the values are once, few, many and, for expanded clones, a class.

abundance,j_gene,d_gene,v_gene,CDR3nt,CDR3aa
-,TRBJ2-7,-,TRBV10-3,TGTGCCACCCTACAGGGCTACGAGCAGTACTTC,CATLQGYEQYF
-,TRBJ1-2,-,TRBV28,TGTGCCAGCAGTCTAGACGGACCCTATGGCTACACCTTC,CASSLDGPYGYTF
-,TRBJ1-6,TRBD1,TRBV2,TGTGCCAGCAGTGTGGACAGGTGGGCTTCACCCCTCCACTTT,CASSVDRWASPLHF
once,TRBJ2-3,-,TRBV11-2,TGTGCCAGCAGCCAGACTAAACGACGGAGCACAGATACGCAGTATTTT,CASSQTKRRSTDTQYF
-,TRBJ2-2,TRBD1,TRBV5-1,TGCGCCAGCAGCCTTGGGACAGGGAGAGGCACCGGGGAGCTGTTTTTT,CASSLGTGRGTGELFF
-,TRBJ2-7,-,TRBV18,TGTGCCAGCTCACCACTAGTCTCTAGTTCACCGACCTACGAGCAGTACTTC,CASSPLVSSSPTYEQYF
-,TRBJ2-5,-,TRBV5-1,TGCGCCAGCAGCTTGGATTTCGGTTCGGCAGGGCGTTTTAGTGAGACCCAGTACTTC,CASSLDFGSAGRFSETQYF
-,TRBJ2-7,-,TRBV19,TGTGCCAGTAGTACCGTCCCATATGGGACCCACGAGCAGTACTTC,CASSTVPYGTHEQYF
-,TRBJ2-1,-,TRBV29-1,TGCAGCGCCAGCTCCTACAATGAGCAGTTCTTC,CSASSYNEQFF
-,TRBJ1-6,TRBD1,TRBV4-2,TGTGCCAGCAGCCCAGACAGGGGGCCTACCCCCCTCCACTTT,CASSPDRGPTPLHF
-,TRBJ2-4,TRBD2,TRBV2,TGTGCCAGCAGTATACTAGCGGGGGGTTCCAAAAACATTCAGTACTTC,CASSILAGGSKNIQYF
-,TRBJ2-7,TRBD1,TRBV6-1,TGTGCCAGCATTTTCCGGGACAGCAGCTCCTACGAGCAGTACTTC,CASIFRDSSSYEQYF
once,TRBJ2-5,-,TRBV23-1,TGCGCCAGCAGTCCTCAAGAGACCCAGTACTTC,CASSPQETQYF
-,TRBJ2-5,TRBD2,TRBV4-3,TGCGCCAGCAGCACCAGACTAGCGGGAGGTTATGAGACCCAGTACTTC,CASSTRLAGGYETQYF
-,TRBJ1-1,TRBD1,TRBV5-1,TGCGCCAGCAGCCCACGACAGGGACCGGCTGAAGCTTTCTTT,CASSPRQGPAEAFF
-,TRBJ1-6,TRBD1,TRBV15,TGTGCCACTGGGACAGACTATAATTCACCCCTCCACTTT,CATGTDYNSPLHF
-,TRBJ2-3,TRBD1,TRBV6-1,TGTGCCAGCAGTGTGGGACAGAGCACAGATACGCAGTATTTT,CASSVGQSTDTQYF
once,TRBJ2-1,-,TRBV6-6,TGTGCCAGCAGTTACCCCCCTGTGAATGAGCAGTTCTTC,CASSYPPVNEQFF
-,TRBJ2-3,TRBD1,TRBV6-5,TGTGCCAGCAGTCTCGGGGGACAGGCCAAGACGCAGTATTTT,CASSLGGQAKTQYF
-,TRBJ2-7,-,TRBV19,TGTGCCAGTAGTAGCGGACGAAACAAGAACGCCTACGAGCAGTACTTC,CASSSGRNKNAYEQYF
-,TRBJ1-5,-,TRBV6-5,TGTGCCAGCAGGTCCGGGGGAAGCAATCAGCCCCAGCATTTT,CASRSGGSNQPQHF
-,TRBJ1-2,-,TRBV7-9,TGTGCCAGCAGCCCAATTTCCAACTATGGCTACACCTTC,CASSPISNYGYTF
-,TRBJ1-5,-,TRBV19,TGTGCCAGTAGTATATGGGGCAGTAATCAGCCCCAGCATTTT,CASSIWGSNQPQHF
once,TRBJ2-3,-,TRBV19,TGTGCCAGTAGTCCCTGGTTCGGGGCAGATACGCAGTATTTT,CASSPWFGADTQYF
-,TRBJ1-1,-,TRBV7-9,TGTGCCAGCAGCTTAGGGCAGGGAACTGAAGCTTTCTTT,CASSLGQGTEAFF
-,TRBJ2-7,-,TRBV7-3,TGTGCCAGCAGCGACCTTAAGCCTGGCGGTACCTACGAGCAGTACTTC,CASSDLKPGGTYEQYF
-,TRBJ1-2,-,TRBV7-2,TGTGCCAGCAGCCTCGGGGCTCCTCCCAACTATGGCTACACCTTC,CASSLGAPPNYGYTF
-,TRBJ2-5,-,TRBV13,TGTGCCAGCAGCTTAGCTCGGGAGACCCAGTACTTC,CASSLARETQYF
few,TRBJ2-5,-,TRBV28,TGTGCCAGCAGAGTTTCTCAGGGGATCCAAGAGACCCAGTACTTC,CASRVSQGIQETQYF
-,TRBJ2-2,-,TRBV6-6,TGTGCCAGCAGTTTTAGCGGGAACACCGGGGAGCTGTTTTTT,CASSFSGNTGELFF
-,TRBJ2-7,TRBD2,TRBV2,TGTGCCACTAAACCGGGGGGGGTCTACGAGCAGTACTTC,CATKPGGVYEQYF
-,TRBJ1-2,-,TRBV5-5,TGTGCCAGCAGCTCGGGCGTCAACTATGGCTACACCTTC,CASSSGVNYGYTF
-,TRBJ2-7,TRBD1,TRBV18,TGTGCCAGCTCGCAGGGACAGGGGGGCCCCTACGAGCAGTACTTC,CASSQGQGGPYEQYF
few,TRBJ1-6,-,TRBV9,TGTGCCAGCAGCGTAGATGTCAGACTGGAGTCACCCCTCCACTTT,CASSVDVRLESPLHF
-,TRBJ1-4,-,TRBV4-1,TGCGCCAGCAGCCAACCAAATTCGGGCAGCTCAAATGAAAAACTGTTTTTT,CASSQPNSGSSNEKLFF
-,TRBJ1-5,-,TRBV19,TGTGCCAGTAGTCTCCTCCTAACCGAGTCCCAGCATTTT,CASSLLLTESQHF
-,TRBJ1-3,-,TRBV6-4,TGTGCCAGCAGTGAAACAGAAGGAAACACCATATATTTT,CASSETEGNTIYF
-,TRBJ2-5,-,TRBV13,TGTGCCAGCAGCTCCTATAGTGTCTCCTGGGAGACCCAGTACTTC,CASSSYSVSWETQYF
few,TRBJ1-4,-,TRBV15,TGTGCCACCAGCAGAGATTTCACGAGGCAGGAACTGTTTTTT,CATSRDFTRQELFF
-,TRBJ1-2,TRBD1,TRBV7-9,TGTGCCAGCAGCAGGGGACAGGGGTCCTATGGCTACACCTTC,CASSRGQGSYGYTF
-,TRBJ1-3,-,TRBV18,TGTGCCAGCTCACCAAATACAGGGATCTCTGGAAACACCATATATTTT,CASSPNTGISGNTIYF
-,TRBJ2-3,-,TRBV5-4,TGTGCCAGCAGTTTATTGGGGTTAAGGGACCTAGATACGCAGTATTTT,CASSLLGLRDLDTQYF
-,TRBJ2-5,-,TRBV12-5,TGTGCTAGTGGTTTCCTCTCTTTTGGGGGGCTCTCGAAGACCCAGTACTTC,CASGFLSFGGLSKTQYF
-,TRBJ2-7,TRBD2,TRBV7-6,TGTGCCAGCAGCTTAGAAACTAGCGGGACCTACGAGCAGTACTTC,CASSLETSGTYEQYF
-,TRBJ1-5,-,TRBV6-1,TGTGCCAGCTCTGTGTTCGAGGTGACGGGTCAGCCCCAGCATTTT,CASSVFEVTGQPQHF
-,TRBJ2-7,-,TRBV21-1,TGTGCCAGCAGCCCCGCCCCCACAGACGGCGAGCAGTACTTC,CASSPAPTDGEQYF
once,TRBJ2-1,-,TRBV18,TGTGCCAGCTCACCAAGTTCGAGAGGCCTTCAACCTTCCTACAATGAGCAGTTCTTC,CASSPSSRGLQPSYNEQFF
-,TRBJ1-3,-,TRBV10-1,TGCGCCAGCAGCCGAGATCCGGGGTCTGGAAACACCATATATTTT,CASSRDPGSGNTIYF
-,TRBJ2-4,TRBD1,TRBV7-9,TGTGCCAGCAGTCCGAAGGGACAGGGAGGAAACATTCAGTACTTC,CASSPKGQGGNIQYF
once,TRBJ2-5,-,TRBV5-6,TGTGCCAGCAGCTTGCGGACGCCAGTACAAGAGACCCAGTACTTC,CASSLRTPVQETQYF
-,TRBJ1-2,-,TRBV7-9,TGTGCCAGCAGCGCCGGGGGGGGCTATGGCTACACCTTC,CASSAGGGYGYTF
once,TRBJ2-2,-,TRBV5-1,TGCGCCAGCAGCCCAACACGCGCGAACACCGGGGAGCTGTTTTTT,CASSPTRANTGELFF
-,TRBJ1-4,TRBD1,TRBV19,TGTGCCAGTAGTACGGACAGGGTTTCAACTAATGAAAAACTGTTTTTT,CASSTDRVSTNEKLFF
-,TRBJ1-4,-,TRBV18,TGTGCCAGCTCACCACGGGGCAGGGTGGGCGAAAAACTGTTTTTT,CASSPRGRVGEKLFF
-,TRBJ2-5,TRBD1,TRBV5-6,TGTGCCAGCAGCTTGAGGACAGGGGGGCAAGAGACCCAGTACTTC,CASSLRTGGQETQYF
-,TRBJ2-7,-,TRBV18,TGTGCCAGCTCACAGGGTGCTGGGCTGGGGTCCTTTAGCTCCTACGAGCAGTACTTC,CASSQGAGLGSFSSYEQYF
-,TRBJ2-5,TRBD2,TRBV27,TGTGCCAGCAGTTTGGGCGGGGGTCCCCAAGAGACCCAGTACTTC,CASSLGGGPQETQYF